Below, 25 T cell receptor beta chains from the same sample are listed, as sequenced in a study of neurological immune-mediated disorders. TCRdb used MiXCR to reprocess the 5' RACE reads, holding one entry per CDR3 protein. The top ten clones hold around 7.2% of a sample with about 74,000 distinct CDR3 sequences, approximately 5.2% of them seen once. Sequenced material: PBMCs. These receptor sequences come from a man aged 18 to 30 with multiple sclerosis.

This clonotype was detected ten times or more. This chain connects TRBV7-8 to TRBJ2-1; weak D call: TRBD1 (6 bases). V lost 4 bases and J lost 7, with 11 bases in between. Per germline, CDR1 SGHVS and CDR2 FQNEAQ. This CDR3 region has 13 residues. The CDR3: CASSSTGLNEQFF. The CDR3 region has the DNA TGTGCCAGCAGCTCAACAGGGCTGAATGAGCAGTTCTTC.

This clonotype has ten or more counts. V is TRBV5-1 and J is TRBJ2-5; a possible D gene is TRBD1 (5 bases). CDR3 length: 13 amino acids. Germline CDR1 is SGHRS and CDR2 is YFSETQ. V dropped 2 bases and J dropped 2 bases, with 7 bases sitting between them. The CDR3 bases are TGCGCCAGCAGCTTTCAGGGACAAGAGACCCAGTACTTC. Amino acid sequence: CASSFQGQETQYF.

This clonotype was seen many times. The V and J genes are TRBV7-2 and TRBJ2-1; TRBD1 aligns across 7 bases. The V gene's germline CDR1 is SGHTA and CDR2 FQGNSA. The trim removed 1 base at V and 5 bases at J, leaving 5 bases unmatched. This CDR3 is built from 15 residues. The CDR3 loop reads CASSLVWGQNNEQFF. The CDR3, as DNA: TGTGCCAGCAGCTTAGTTTGGGGACAGAACAATGAGCAGTTCTTC.

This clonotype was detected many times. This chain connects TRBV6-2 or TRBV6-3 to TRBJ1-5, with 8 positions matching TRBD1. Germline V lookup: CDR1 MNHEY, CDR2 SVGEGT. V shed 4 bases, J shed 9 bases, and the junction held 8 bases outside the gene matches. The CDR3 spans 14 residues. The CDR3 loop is CASSSGQVGGPQHF. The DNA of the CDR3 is TGTGCCAGCAGTTCGGGACAGGTTGGGGGGCCCCAGCATTTT.

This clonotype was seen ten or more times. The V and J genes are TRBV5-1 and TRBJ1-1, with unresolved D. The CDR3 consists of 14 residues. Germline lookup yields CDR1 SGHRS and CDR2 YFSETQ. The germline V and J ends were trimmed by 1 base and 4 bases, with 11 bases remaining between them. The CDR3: CASSLYVPSTEAFF. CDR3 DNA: TGCGCCAGCAGCTTGTACGTCCCTAGCACTGAAGCTTTCTTT.

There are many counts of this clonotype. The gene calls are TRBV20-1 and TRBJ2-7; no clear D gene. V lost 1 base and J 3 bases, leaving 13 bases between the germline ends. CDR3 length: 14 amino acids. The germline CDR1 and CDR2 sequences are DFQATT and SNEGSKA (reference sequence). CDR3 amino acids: CSARGGKGVYEQYF. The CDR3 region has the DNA TGCAGTGCTAGAGGTGGCAAAGGCGTCTACGAGCAGTACTTC.

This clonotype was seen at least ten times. DNA of the CDR3: TGTGCCAGCATGATGCGGGACAGGGGCCTTCGGGAGCAGTACTTC. It translates to CASMMRDRGLREQYF. The chain is built from TRBV5-6 and TRBJ2-7, with TRBD1 matching over 10 bases. CDR1 SGHDT and CDR2 YYEEEE come from the germline V gene. The CDR3 runs 15 residues. Losses at the gene ends were 6 bases for V and 7 bases for J; bases not matched to a gene: 13. The entire variable domain, with the rest obtained from reference TRBV5-6 and TRBJ2-7, is as follows: DAGVTQSPTHLIKTRGQQVTLRCSPKSGHDTVSWYQQALGQGPQFIFQYYEEEERQRGNFPDRFSGHQFPNYSSELNVNALLLGDSALYLCASMMRDRGLREQYFGPGTRLTVT.

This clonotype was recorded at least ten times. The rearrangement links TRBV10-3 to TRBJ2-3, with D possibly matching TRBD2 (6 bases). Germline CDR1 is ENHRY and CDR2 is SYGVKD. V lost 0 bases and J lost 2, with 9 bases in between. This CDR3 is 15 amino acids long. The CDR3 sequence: CAISESGGSTDTQYF. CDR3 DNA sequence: TGTGCCATCAGTGAGTCGGGGGGTTCCACAGATACGCAGTATTTT.

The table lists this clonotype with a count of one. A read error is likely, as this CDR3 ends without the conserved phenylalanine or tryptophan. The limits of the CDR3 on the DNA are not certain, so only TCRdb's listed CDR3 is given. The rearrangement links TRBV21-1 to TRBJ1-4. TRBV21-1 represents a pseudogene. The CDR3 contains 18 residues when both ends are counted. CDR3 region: CASSVFCRPSSTNEKLFN.

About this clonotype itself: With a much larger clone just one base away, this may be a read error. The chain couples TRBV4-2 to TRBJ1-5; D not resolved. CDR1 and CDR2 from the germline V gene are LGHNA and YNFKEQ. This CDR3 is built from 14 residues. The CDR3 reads CASSQDGSNQPQNF. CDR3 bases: TGTGCCAGCAGCCAAGACGGTAGCAATCAGCCCCAGAATTTT.

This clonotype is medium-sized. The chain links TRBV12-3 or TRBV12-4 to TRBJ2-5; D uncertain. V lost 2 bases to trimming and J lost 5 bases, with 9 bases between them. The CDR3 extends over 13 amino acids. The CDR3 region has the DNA TGTGCCAGCAGTTTAACCCGTTGGGAGACCCAGTACTTC. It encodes CASSLTRWETQYF.

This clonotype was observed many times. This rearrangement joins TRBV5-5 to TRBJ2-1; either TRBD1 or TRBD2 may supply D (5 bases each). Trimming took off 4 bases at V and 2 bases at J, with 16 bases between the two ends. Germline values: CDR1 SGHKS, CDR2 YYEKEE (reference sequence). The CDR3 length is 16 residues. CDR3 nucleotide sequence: TGTGCCAGCAGCCCCACCTCAGGGCGGGCCTACAATGAGCAGTTCTTC. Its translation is CASSPTSGRAYNEQFF.

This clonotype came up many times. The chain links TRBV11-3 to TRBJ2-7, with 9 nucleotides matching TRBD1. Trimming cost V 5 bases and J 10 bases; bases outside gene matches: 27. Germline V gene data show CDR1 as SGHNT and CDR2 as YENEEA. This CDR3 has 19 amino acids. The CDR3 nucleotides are TGTGCCAGCAGCGAAGATCTAACAGGGGGCTATTCGGGACTACCCTATCAGTACTTC. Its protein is CASSEDLTGGYSGLPYQYF.

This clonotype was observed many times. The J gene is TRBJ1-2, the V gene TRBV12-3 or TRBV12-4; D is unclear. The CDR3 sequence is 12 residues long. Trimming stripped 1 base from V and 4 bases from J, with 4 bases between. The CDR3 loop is CASSLDGYGYTF. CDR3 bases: TGTGCCAGCAGTTTAGACGGCTATGGCTACACCTTC.

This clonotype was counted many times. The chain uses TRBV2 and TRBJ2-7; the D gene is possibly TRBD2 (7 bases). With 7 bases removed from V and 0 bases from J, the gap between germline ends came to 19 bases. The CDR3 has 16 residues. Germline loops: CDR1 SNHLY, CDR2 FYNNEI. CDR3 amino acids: CASIKGEGYGSYEQYF. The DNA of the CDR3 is TGTGCCAGCATCAAGGGGGAGGGATACGGCTCCTACGAGCAGTACTTC.

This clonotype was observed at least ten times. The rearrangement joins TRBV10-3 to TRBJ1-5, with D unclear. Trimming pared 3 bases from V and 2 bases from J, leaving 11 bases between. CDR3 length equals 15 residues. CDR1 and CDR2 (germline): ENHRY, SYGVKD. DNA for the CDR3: TGTGCCATCAGTGAATCCGGGAGGGGCAATCAGCCCCAGCATTTT. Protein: CAISESGRGNQPQHF.

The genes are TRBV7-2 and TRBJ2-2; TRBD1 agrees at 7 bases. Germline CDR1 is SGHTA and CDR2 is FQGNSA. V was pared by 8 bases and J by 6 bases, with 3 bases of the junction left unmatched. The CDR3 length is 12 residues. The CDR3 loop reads CASHRGSGELFF. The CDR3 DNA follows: TGTGCCAGCCACAGGGGTTCCGGGGAGCTGTTTTTT. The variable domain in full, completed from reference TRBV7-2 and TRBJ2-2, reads GAGVSQSPSNKVTEKGKDVELRCDPISGHTALYWYRQSLGQGLEFLIYFQGNSAPDKSGLPSDRFSAERTGGSVSTLTIQRTQQEDSAVYLCASHRGSGELFFGEGSRLTVL.

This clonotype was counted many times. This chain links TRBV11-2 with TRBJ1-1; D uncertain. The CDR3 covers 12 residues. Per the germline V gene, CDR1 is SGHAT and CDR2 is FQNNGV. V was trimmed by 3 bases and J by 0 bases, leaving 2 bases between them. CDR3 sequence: CASSFMNTEAFF. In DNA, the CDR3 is TGTGCCAGCAGCTTCATGAACACTGAAGCTTTCTTT.

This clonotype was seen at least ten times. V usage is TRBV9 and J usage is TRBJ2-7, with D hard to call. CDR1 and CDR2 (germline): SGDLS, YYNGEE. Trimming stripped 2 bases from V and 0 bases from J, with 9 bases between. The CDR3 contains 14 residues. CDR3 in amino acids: CASSVHPSSYEQYF. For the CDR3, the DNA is TGTGCCAGCAGCGTCCACCCGAGCTCCTACGAGCAGTACTTC.

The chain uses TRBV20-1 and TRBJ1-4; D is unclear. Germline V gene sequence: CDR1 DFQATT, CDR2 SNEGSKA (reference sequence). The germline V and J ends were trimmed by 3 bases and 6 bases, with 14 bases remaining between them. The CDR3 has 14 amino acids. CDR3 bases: TGCAGTGCTAGCCGGGCCGCGAACGATGAAAAACTGTTTTTT. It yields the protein CSASRAANDEKLFF.

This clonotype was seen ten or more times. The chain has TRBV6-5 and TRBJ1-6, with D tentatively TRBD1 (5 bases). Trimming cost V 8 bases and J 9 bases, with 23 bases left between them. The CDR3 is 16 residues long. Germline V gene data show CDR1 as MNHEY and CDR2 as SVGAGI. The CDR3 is CASGARTLSQSSPLHF. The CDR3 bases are TGTGCCAGCGGGGCACGGACTCTCAGCCAGAGTTCACCCCTCCACTTT.

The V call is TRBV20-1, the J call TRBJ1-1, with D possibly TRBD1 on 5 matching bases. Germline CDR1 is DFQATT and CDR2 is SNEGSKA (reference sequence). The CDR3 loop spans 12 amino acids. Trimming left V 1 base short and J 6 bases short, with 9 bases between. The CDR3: CSARVRGAEAFF. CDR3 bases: TGCAGTGCTAGAGTTCGGGGGGCTGAAGCTTTCTTT.

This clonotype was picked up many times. This CDR3 is CASSLDWSSGANVLTF. The DNA for the CDR3 is TGTGCCAGCAGCTTAGATTGGAGCTCTGGGGCCAACGTCCTGACTTTC. The rearrangement links TRBV7-3 to TRBJ2-6; D uncertain. The germline gives CDR1 SGHTA, CDR2 FQGTGA. The CDR3 has 16 residues. Trimming removed 2 bases at V and 0 bases at J, with 8 bases between.

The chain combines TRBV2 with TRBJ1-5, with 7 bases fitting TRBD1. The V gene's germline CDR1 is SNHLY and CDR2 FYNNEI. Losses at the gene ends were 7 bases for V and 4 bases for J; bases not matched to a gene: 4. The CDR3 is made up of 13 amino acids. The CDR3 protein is CASTGGLNQPQHF. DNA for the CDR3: TGTGCCAGCACAGGGGGACTGAATCAGCCCCAGCATTTT.

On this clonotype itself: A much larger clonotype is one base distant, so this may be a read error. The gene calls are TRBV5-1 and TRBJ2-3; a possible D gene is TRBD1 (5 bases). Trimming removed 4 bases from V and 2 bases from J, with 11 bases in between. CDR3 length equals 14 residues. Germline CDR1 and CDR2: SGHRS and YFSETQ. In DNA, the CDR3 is TGCGCCAGCAGCAAAGGGGCAGTCACAGATACGCAGTATTTT. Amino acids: CASSKGAVTDTQYF.